The following is a T cell receptor beta chain sequence with its context. There is no known antigen for this receptor. No qualities accompany the bases; no much larger clone lies one base away. The V end gives up 9 bases and the J end 8 bases, leaving 12 bases in the junction not matched to a gene. CDR1 and CDR2 are drawn from the germline V gene: MNHNS, SASEGT. The CDR3 starts with the cysteine, ends with the phenylalanine, and has 14 residues. The only DNA kept is the CDR3, 42 bases in frame from the first base. The cohort consisted of more than 650 healthy bone marrow donors. At the time of sampling, every cohort member was nominally healthy, though immune exposures that went unrecorded were likely present. The donor was CMV seropositive and belonged to the group of about 290 seropositive cohort members. A peripheral blood sample was provided by each donor, and peripheral blood mononuclear cells were used for TCR beta sequencing. The Qiagen DNeasy Blood Extraction Kit was used to extract genomic DNA from the blood cell samples.

These data originate in a study of cytomegalovirus exposure and HLA in healthy donors (dated by TCRdb to the late 2010s). Regarding the complete study: According to an earlier analysis of several hundred of the donors, some 170 million T cells yielded 117 million unique TCR beta sequences and roughly 280 Gb of sequence data. An early release that covered fewer than 800 HLA-typed donors contained approximately 300 gigabases of sequencing data and roughly 84 million unique TCR sequences. Of the approximately 400 genotyped donors, 75% to 85% were placed in the genetic ancestry cluster associated with self-reported Caucasian donors. The study was designed to test whether signatures of past pathogen exposure could be identified by cataloging public T cell receptors. The study profiled the T cell repertoires of 500 to 800 subjects by immunosequencing and related them to cytomegalovirus serostatus. Besides the first cohort of around 670 subjects, a separate validation cohort made up of about 120 different subjects was used. High-throughput TCR immunosequencing, statistical association of individual TCRs with disease status, and machine learning were combined to predict cytomegalovirus infection status. A later analysis re-examined previously published TCR beta repertoires from 600 to 700 donors and added high-resolution HLA genotyping to investigate patterns of TCR occurrence. In the later analysis, no new phenotypic data were used to find candidate immune exposures; instead, reliance was placed on TCR beta sequences and their occurrence across donors. An earlier analysis of fewer than 750 of the donors used high-throughput TCR beta sequencing to judge whether each TCR beta V gene segment behaved as functional or pseudogenic. Alongside the repertoire data, information on donor age, sex, ethnicity and CMV serostatus was compiled. Genome-wide SNP genotypes for about 65% of the 666 donors were used in a later genetic analysis, which treated that subset as a discovery cohort. Every repertoire in the discovery cohort had been generated on one and the same sequencing platform. Class I and class II HLA loci were covered by the typing at four-digit resolution. The number of donors typed differed by locus, with 629-630 for A, B, C, DRB1 and DQB1, approximately 500 for DQA1, nearly 610 for DPA1, and approximately 470 for DPB1. Four to six DR-DQ haplotypes were handled as single units for association and clustering, since linkage in the cohort was strong. Across some 400 genotyped donors of the cohort, an average of roughly 250,000 unique TCR beta nucleotide sequences per donor were sequenced, and approximately 17% of those sequences were non-productive. Broader findings and caveats from the paper: According to a later analysis, most CMV-associated TCR beta chains appeared to be HLA-restricted, and the HLA associations seemed to be driven largely by CMV exposure. Across donors, most TCR sequences were observed very rarely, whereas some public TCRs were present in many individuals. Compared with the 666-donor mean, donors in an Asian-associated ancestry cluster had fewer N-insertions in productive TCRs, according to a later genetic analysis. For the cohort, immune exposure information was limited to CMV serostatus. The authors suggested that the approach could potentially be generalized to other disease states and immunological phenotypes. A later analysis associated roughly 17,000 TCR beta sequences with specific HLA alleles at a false discovery rate of 0.05. A cluster of highly shared sequence variants was judged likely to be a technical artifact of the sequencing pipeline. Some IMGT-functional V segments, including TRBV6-2 and TRBV6-3, could not be distinguished by the 87-base-pair reads and were therefore excluded. In a later analysis, TCR association rates were found to vary across HLA loci, with the most associated TCRs seen for DRB1 alleles and the fewest for HLA-C alleles. Roughly uniform sequencing depth across donors was assumed in presence/absence analyses, although this assumption may not hold. Correlated functional status among segregating V segments might be attributable to linkage disequilibrium, but an unknown experimental factor could not be ruled out. Strong co-occurrence of HLA alleles, especially DR and DQ, made assigning TCR associations to individual alleles difficult. A further reported finding was that TCR beta sequences accurately predicted the HLA-A and HLA-B alleles for most subjects in the first cohort. The cohort was sequenced for TCR beta chains only, and without alpha or paired-chain data the features that could be detected were limited. The study gave a list of 150 to 200 TCR beta chains associated with cytomegalovirus. Several of the top co-occurrence clusters appeared to be linked to parvovirus B19, influenza, CMV and Epstein-Barr virus, according to a later analysis. Three of the identified cytomegalovirus-associated TCR beta chains were confirmed in vitro to be specific for cytomegalovirus antigens. Cytomegalovirus status was reported to be diagnosed by the classifier with high specificity and sensitivity in both the original and validation cohorts. In an earlier analysis of some 540 of the donors, most TCR beta V segments appeared in productive rearrangements about 87% or about 30% of the time, broadly matching IMGT annotations. Because counts were too low, about 17 rarely observed V segments, including chromosome 9 orphons, were excluded from the earlier analysis of 500 to 700 of the donors. HLA typing was unavailable for some donors at each locus, so association tests used only the typed subset. V-gene and J-gene trimming of TCR beta chains was associated with a missense DCLRE1C variant in a later genetic analysis, and the association was replicated in an independent cohort. A later analysis found that HLA-associated TCR beta chains were more clonally expanded and had lower generation probabilities than equally common non-associated chains.

Receptors were amplified or captured by the immunoSEQ multiplex PCR assay. For the multiplex PCR, a mixture combining 60 forward primers for TCR Vbeta segments and 13 reverse primers for TCR Jbeta segments was used. Amplification of the CDR3 region of rearranged TCR beta genes was performed with a multiplex PCR assay on genomic DNA. On the Illumina HiSeq System, the amplified TCR beta libraries were sequenced as 87-base-pair reads. On the authors' methods: Across the 500 to 850 repertoires, a later analysis counted 75 million to 90 million unique TCR beta chains, approximately 12 million of which were shared by at least two donors. To remove PCR and sequencing errors, raw reads were error-corrected and collapsed into unique sequences using a nearest-neighbor algorithm that merged closely related sequences. CDR3 sequences were aligned to IMGT reference sequences to assign V, D and J gene segments. Each retained sequence needed at least a six-nucleotide match to both a V gene segment and a J gene segment. A rearrangement counted as productive if the CDR3 had no stop codons and remained in frame with V and J, and every other rearrangement counted as non-productive. Following IMGT convention, CDR3 was defined as the stretch from the second conserved V-encoded cysteine to the conserved J-encoded phenylalanine. The earlier analysis of about 560 of the donors excluded any sequence lacking an unambiguous match to a single V gene segment. An earlier analysis of a few hundred of the donors called V segments functional above 56.7% productive rearrangements and segregating when the between-donor standard deviation exceeded 5%. A statistical classification framework was built to diagnose cytomegalovirus status from the catalog of TCR beta chain sequences. A later analysis assigned V and J genes by comparing TCR nucleotide sequences with IMGT/GENE-DB human TR gene sequences. In a later analysis, CDR3 sequences and most-parsimonious VDJ recombination scenarios were assigned using the TCRdist pipeline. A later analysis defined each TCR beta chain by its CDR3 amino acid sequence plus V-gene family, and excluded reads lacking a unique V-gene family. As a way to deal with suspected cross-contamination and a sequencing artifact, a later analysis dropped 450 to 700 nucleotide sequences that were highly shared and had low generation probability. A later analysis calculated a clonal expansion index for each public chain from normalized within-repertoire ranks of inferred template counts. Generation probabilities in a later analysis came from a VDJ recombination model fitted to out-of-frame rearrangements, and those results were checked against IGoR. A later analysis scored TCR-TCR, TCR-HLA and TCR-CMV co-occurrence with hypergeometric tests, applying a repertoire-size bias correction to TCR pairs. A later analysis estimated false discovery rates by permuting HLA or CMV assignments 20 times. A later analysis grouped co-occurring TCRs with DBSCAN, adding TCRdist sequence similarity when clustering within HLA-allele-positive subsets. For co-occurrence clustering, repertoires with fewer than 30,000 or more than 120,000 public chains were excluded, along with 5 or 6 repertoires with anomalous nucleotide sharing. Here the immuneACCESS table is served through TCRdb, limited to in-frame sequences with V and J called. Missing clones are a known gap in these copies; in checked studies unresolved V genes cover under half, and the rest lacks a known reason. That table furnishes V, J and clone size, whereas the DNA furnished D and trimming. The sample profile shows around 120,000 clones; 80% of them were found once. Around 9.5% of the sample comes from the top ten.

This clonotype was sampled from a female donor in good health and CMV-seropositive. The rearranged segments are TRBV6-1 and TRBJ1-4; 7 junctional bases match TRBD1. Sequenced: PBMCs. The CDR3 in this case is CASSWGQLEEKLFF. The sequence in DNA is TGTGCCAGTTCGTGGGGACAGTTAGAAGAAAAACTGTTTTTT.